The 27 T cell receptor beta chains below come from one sample, sequenced in a study of regulatory T cells in long-lasting Graves disease (dated by TCRdb to the early 2020s). The time point tag for this specimen amounts to: persistent/refractory GD, antithyroid drugs over 5 years with positive TRAb. For both TCR sequencing and RNA sequencing, RNA was extracted from PBMCs using TRIzol. The library was generated by multiplex PCR. Sequencing used an Illumina HiSeq 4000. TCR beta libraries were built with iRepertoire HTBI primers and Arm-PCR amplification of CDR3 regions. TCRdb itself trimmed the public reads at Q25 with fastp, ran MiXCR and retained productive beta chains. Entries that share a CDR3 protein sequence are merged under the most common genes and DNA. The sample table lists over 350,000 distinct CDR3 sequences, around 21% of them with a count of one. Around 21% of the sample goes to the ten largest clones.

Sequenced here: peripheral blood mononuclear cells (PBMCs), sampled when the disease was refractory, from a patient treated with antithyroid drugs. These receptors originate from a female donor with Graves disease.

V is TRBV20-1 and J is TRBJ2-5; 8 bases align to TRBD2. The J segment lost 5 bases and the V segment lost 2 bases, leaving 10 bases of the junction unmatched. CDR3 length equals 15 residues. CDR1 DFQATT and CDR2 SNEGSKA come from the germline V gene (reference sequence). CDR3 sequence: CSARTPGGPRETQYF. The CDR3 bases are TGCAGTGCTAGAACGCCGGGAGGGCCGAGGGAGACCCAGTACTTC.

This clonotype was picked up a small number of times. The chain is built from TRBV29-1 and TRBJ1-2; maybe TRBD1 (6 bases). The CDR3 is made up of 13 amino acids. V shed 0 bases and J shed 6 bases, with 11 bases lying between them. Germline CDR1 SQVTM, CDR2 ANQGSEA. This CDR3 reads CSVEDPRTDGYTF. CDR3 coding DNA: TGCAGCGTTGAAGATCCTAGGACAGATGGCTACACCTTC.

This clonotype was detected only a few times. V usage is TRBV10-3 and J usage is TRBJ2-7, with 8 bases aligning to TRBD1. CDR1 is ENHRY and CDR2 is SYGVKD in the germline V gene. The CDR3 totals 15 residues. Trimming at V came to 7 bases and at J to 3 bases, leaving 11 bases not matched to a gene. The chain's CDR3 is CAITREQGEIYEQYF. The CDR3 DNA follows: TGTGCCATCACTAGGGAACAGGGGGAAATCTACGAGCAGTACTTC.

At least ten counts were recorded for this clonotype. The chain uses TRBV28 and TRBJ2-4, with D tentatively TRBD1 or TRBD2 (6 bases each). The germline V gene encodes CDR1 MDHEN and CDR2 SYDVKM. V was shortened by 3 bases and J by 8 bases, with 14 bases between the two germline ends. There are 14 residues in the CDR3. CDR3 bases: TGTGCCAGCAGTTTTGCAGGGGAGGAGGACATTCAGTACTTC. Translation gives CASSFAGEEDIQYF.

Only a few counts were recorded for this clonotype. The chain recombines TRBV29-1 with TRBJ1-4, with TRBD1 identical over 8 bases. The V and J ends lost 6 bases and 4 bases, in that order; junction bases with no gene match: 7. This CDR3 has 14 residues. CDR1 and CDR2 from the germline V gene are SQVTM and ANQGSEA. The CDR3 nucleotides are TGCAGCGTCTCAGGGGGCCGGGGTAATGAAAAACTGTTTTTT. Amino acid sequence: CSVSGGRGNEKLFF.

The rearrangement links TRBV11-2 to TRBJ2-1; 14 bases line up with TRBD2. Germline CDR1 reads SGHAT; CDR2 reads FQNNGV. CDR3 length: 21 amino acids. V was clipped by 4 bases and J by 4 bases; unmatched bases: 18. This chain's CDR3 is CASSSGLAGDYLTPPYNEQFF. In DNA, the CDR3 is TGTGCCAGCAGCTCGGGACTAGCGGGAGACTACCTTACCCCACCTTACAATGAGCAGTTCTTC.

The sample holds many counts of this clonotype. For the CDR3, the DNA is TGCAGTGCGCAGATTCCGGACATTCAGTACTTC. Its translation: CSAQIPDIQYF. This sequence joins TRBV20-1 and TRBJ2-4; D is undetermined. This CDR3 contains 11 residues. Looked up from germline, CDR1 is DFQATT and CDR2 is SNEGSKA (reference sequence). The V end lost 6 bases, the J end lost 8 bases, and 11 bases lay between the germline ends.

The sample holds a few counts of this clonotype. V is TRBV14 and J is TRBJ2-7; D ambiguous. The CDR3 sequence is 13 residues long. From germline, CDR1 is SGHDN and CDR2 FVKESK. Trimming removed 1 base at V and 3 bases at J, with 7 bases between. The chain's CDR3 is CASSQVSNYEQYF. CDR3 coding DNA: TGTGCCAGCAGCCAAGTCTCCAACTACGAGCAGTACTTC.

This clonotype has ten or more counts. The CDR3 loop reads CASSFGGKNTEAFF. CDR3 DNA: TGTGCCAGCAGTTTTGGCGGAAAGAACACTGAAGCTTTCTTT. V gene TRBV12-3 or TRBV12-4 combines with J gene TRBJ1-1, with unresolved D. Trimming took off 3 bases at V and 1 base at J, with 9 bases between the two ends. The CDR3 sequence is 14 residues long.

This clonotype was seen ten or more times. The rearrangement links TRBV3-2 to TRBJ1-2; the tabulated D call, TRBD1, remains unverified against the DNA. TRBV3-2 is noted as a pseudogene. The CDR3 is made up of 13 amino acids. Here the CDR3 reads CATMIPGSRGYTF. The CDR3 DNA reads TGTGCTACCATGATACCGGGATCGCGAGGCTACACCTTC.

This clonotype came up many times. The genes are TRBV2 and TRBJ2-3; D remains unclear. The CDR3 sequence is 13 residues long. V lost 5 bases, J lost 2 bases, and 8 bases lay in between. The V gene's germline CDR1 is SNHLY and CDR2 FYNNEI. The CDR3 region is CASSPLHTDTQYF. For the CDR3, the DNA is TGTGCCAGCAGTCCTCTTCACACAGATACGCAGTATTTT.

The chain combines TRBV7-9 with TRBJ1-1; 9 bases fit TRBD1. V shed 5 bases, J shed 5 bases, and the junction held 9 bases outside the gene matches. CDR1 and CDR2 (germline): SEHNR, FQNEAQ (reference sequence). The CDR3 is made up of 15 amino acids. The CDR3 bases are TGTGCCAGCAGCCTTATGGGACAGGGACTGACTGAAGCTTTCTTT. Amino acids: CASSLMGQGLTEAFF.

In its sample, this clonotype was seen many times. V is TRBV30 and J is TRBJ1-5; the D is unclear. Trimming pared 3 bases from V and 6 bases from J, leaving 9 bases between. Germline V gene sequence: CDR1 GTSNPN, CDR2 SVGIG (reference sequence). The CDR3 loop spans 12 amino acids. The CDR3 sequence is CAWSQDRQPQHF. The CDR3 nucleotides are TGTGCCTGGAGCCAGGATCGTCAGCCCCAGCATTTT.

This clonotype was seen more than once but under ten times. The V and J genes are TRBV28 and TRBJ1-6, with TRBD1 as a possible D gene (5 bases). CDR3 length equals 14 residues. V was cut by 6 bases and J by 10 bases, with 16 bases left in between. Germline V CDR1 and CDR2: MDHEN, SYDVKM. The CDR3 nucleotides read TGTGCCAGCAGCTTGGGAGGGGTATGGTCACCCCTCCACTTT. This translates into CASSLGGVWSPLHF.

V is TRBV30 and J is TRBJ1-6; D remains ambiguous. Trimming stripped 8 bases from V and 0 bases from J, with 5 bases between. In germline, CDR1 is GTSNPN, CDR2 SVGIG (reference sequence). The CDR3 is made up of 12 amino acids. CDR3 region: CAESSYNSPLHF. The CDR3 DNA reads TGTGCCGAGAGCTCCTATAATTCACCCCTCCACTTT.

This clonotype was counted many times. This chain connects TRBV28 to TRBJ2-7; D unresolved. This CDR3 region has 11 residues. V lost 5 bases, J lost 6 bases, and 8 bases lay in between. Germline V gives CDR1 MDHEN, CDR2 SYDVKM. The CDR3 spells CASSLTREQYF. The CDR3 nucleotides read TGTGCCAGCAGTCTTACTCGCGAGCAGTACTTC.

This rearrangement joins TRBV12-5 to TRBJ2-6; tentative D call: TRBD2 (5 bases). CDR3 length: 18 residues. Per germline, CDR1 LGHNT and CDR2 FRNRAP. V shed 3 bases and J shed 4 bases, with 19 bases lying between them. The CDR3 DNA follows: TGTGCTAGTGGTTTCTCCGGGCTCCAGAGGGCCGGGGCCAACGTCCTGACTTTC. Protein sequence: CASGFSGLQRAGANVLTF.

This clonotype was seen a few times. The chain combines TRBV5-1 with TRBJ1-1, with D uncertain. From germline, CDR1 is SGHRS and CDR2 YFSETQ. The CDR3 length is 13 residues. Trimming removed 3 bases from V and 5 bases from J, with 11 bases in between. The CDR3 DNA reads TGCGCCAGCAGCTCGGGCTTCGGGACTGAAGCTTTCTTT. It encodes CASSSGFGTEAFF.

This clonotype occurred a few times. The J gene is TRBJ1-5, the V gene TRBV4-3; 8 positions agree with TRBD1. Trimming cost V 4 bases and J 7 bases; bases outside gene matches: 6. The CDR3 is 14 residues long. Looked up from germline, CDR1 is LGHNA and CDR2 is YSLEER. CDR3 bases: TGCGCCAGCAGCCTGAACAGGGGGAAACAGCCCCAGCATTTT. This sequence encodes CASSLNRGKQPQHF.

This clonotype was detected many times. The chain couples TRBV29-1 to TRBJ1-4; 7 nucleotides match TRBD1. The CDR3 consists of 12 residues. CDR1 is SQVTM, CDR2 ANQGSEA, per germline. With 5 bases clipped from V and 6 bases from J, the junction kept 3 bases outside the gene matches. The CDR3 region is CSVRTGDEKLFF. The CDR3 DNA follows: TGCAGCGTTCGGACAGGAGATGAAAAACTGTTTTTT.

In its sample, this clonotype was seen a few times. The chain couples TRBV7-2 to TRBJ2-2; TRBD2 agrees at 7 bases. Germline loops: CDR1 SGHTA, CDR2 FQGNSA. The CDR3 consists of 15 residues. V lost 3 bases and J lost 4; bases outside the gene matches: 5. The CDR3 DNA reads as TGTGCCAGCAGCTTTGCGGGAGAAGCCACCGGGGAGCTGTTTTTT. Translation: CASSFAGEATGELFF.

This clonotype turned up a few times. The junction differs from germline at one of its ends, possibly a read error. This sequence joins TRBV18 and TRBJ2-5; D is unresolved. Germline V CDR1 and CDR2: KGHSH, LQKENI. The CDR3 has 16 residues. CDR3 nucleotides: TGTGCCAGCTCACCCCGCCAGAACGCGAGACAAGAGACCCAGTGCTTC. Its translation: CASSPRQNARQETQCF. Complete variable domain (other parts from reference TRBV18 and TRBJ2-5): NAGVMQNPRHLVRRRGQEARLRCSPMKGHSHVYWYRQLPEEGLKFMVYLQKENIIDESGMPKERFSAEFPKEGPSILRIQQVVRGDSAAYFCASSPRQNARQETQCFGPGTRLLVL.

The DNA for the CDR3 is TGTGCCAGCAGCGGTCGACAGGGGGCAGATACGCAGTATTTT. Translation: CASSGRQGADTQYF. The genes are TRBV7-2 and TRBJ2-3; 9 nucleotides match TRBD1. Trimming cost V 5 bases and J 4 bases; bases outside gene matches: 4. This CDR3 region has 14 residues. The germline V gene encodes CDR1 SGHTA and CDR2 FQGNSA.

The V call is TRBV27, the J call TRBJ1-6; 7 nucleotides align to TRBD1. There are 16 residues in the CDR3. V lost 6 bases, J lost 2 bases, and 7 bases stayed unmatched. CDR1 is MNHEY, CDR2 SMNVEV, per germline (reference sequence). The chain's CDR3 is CASRPGGSAYNSPLHF. CDR3 DNA sequence: TGTGCCAGCAGGCCAGGGGGATCGGCCTATAATTCACCCCTCCACTTT.

This clonotype was seen a few times. V gene TRBV11-1 combines with J gene TRBJ2-5, with D possibly matching TRBD2 (5 bases). Gene TRBJ2-1 matches the end of the DNA better, so the J call may be wrong. Germline CDR1 reads SGHAT; CDR2 reads FQDESV (reference sequence). The CDR3 loop spans 13 amino acids. The CDR3 nucleotides are TGTGCCAGCAGCTACATAGCGATCAATGAGCAGTTCTTC. Encoded protein: CASSYIAINEQFF.

There are many counts of this clonotype. V usage is TRBV7-8 and J usage is TRBJ2-5; D call uncertain. The CDR3 loop spans 15 amino acids. CDR1 and CDR2 from the germline V gene are SGHVS and FQNEAQ. Trimming removed 5 bases at V and 7 bases at J, with 20 bases between. In DNA form, the CDR3 reads TGTGCCAGCAGCCCCCGGGCGTCAGGATCAGGGACCCAGTACTTC. Translation: CASSPRASGSGTQYF.

The chain couples TRBV6-1 to TRBJ2-7; 13 nucleotides agree with TRBD2. The CDR3 extends over 15 amino acids. Germline lookup yields CDR1 MNHNS and CDR2 SASEGT. J was trimmed by 5 bases and V by 6 bases; bases with no gene match: 7. Written as DNA, the CDR3 is TGTGCCAGCAGCCAGGGACTAGCGGGACTTAACGAGCAGTACTTC. Translating gives CASSQGLAGLNEQYF.